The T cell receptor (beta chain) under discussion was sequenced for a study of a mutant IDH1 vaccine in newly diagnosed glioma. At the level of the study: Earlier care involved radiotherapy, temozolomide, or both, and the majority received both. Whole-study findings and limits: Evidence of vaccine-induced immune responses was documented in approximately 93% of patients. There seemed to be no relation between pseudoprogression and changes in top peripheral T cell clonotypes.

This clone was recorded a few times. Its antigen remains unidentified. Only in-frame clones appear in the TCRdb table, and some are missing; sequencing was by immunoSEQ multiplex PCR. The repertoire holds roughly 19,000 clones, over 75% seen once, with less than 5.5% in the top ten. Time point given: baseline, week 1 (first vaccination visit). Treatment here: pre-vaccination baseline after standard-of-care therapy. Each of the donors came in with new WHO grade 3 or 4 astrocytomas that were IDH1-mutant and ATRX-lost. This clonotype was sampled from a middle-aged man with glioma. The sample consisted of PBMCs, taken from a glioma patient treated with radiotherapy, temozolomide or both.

The CDR3 DNA is TGTGCCAGCAGCTCGGATGGGAGGCAGCCCCAGCATTTT. Protein: CASSSDGRQPQHF. J is TRBJ1-5 and V is TRBV6-5; no clear D. Germline loops: CDR1 MNHEY, CDR2 SVGAGI. The CDR3 contains 13 residues. The V gene lost 6 bases and the J gene lost 7 bases, with 13 bases spanning the gap.